This T cell receptor beta chain stems from a study of cytomegalovirus exposure and HLA in healthy donors. About the study: Researchers previously reported finding about 110 million unique TCR beta sequences from around 200 million T cells. Overall study findings and caveats: It is likely that the observed cluster of highly shared sequence variants was a sequencing artifact.

This CDR3 has 13 residues. V gave up 3 bases and J gave up 8 bases; unmatched junction bases: 2. From germline, CDR1 is LNHDA and CDR2 SQIVND (reference sequence). At sampling all donors were nominally healthy, likely with unrecorded immune exposures. About this clone itself: No antigen is known for it.

A multiplex PCR was run with 60 Vbeta primers and 13 Jbeta primers. Libraries were prepared by immunoSEQ multiplex PCR; TCRdb keeps only in-frame clonotypes and omits some of them. The profile covers about 97,000 clones, with around 77% appearing a single time and roughly 9.6% taken by the ten largest. The clonotype comes from a male donor in good health and CMV-seropositive. The V and J genes are TRBV19 and TRBJ2-4; TRBD1 aligns across 9 bases. Sequenced input: PBMCs. The CDR3 loop reads CASSIDRGDIQYF. CDR3 sequence (DNA): TGTGCCAGTAGTATCGACAGGGGGGACATTCAGTACTTC. Based on the CDR3 plus reference TRBV19 and TRBJ2-4, the full variable domain is DGGITQSPKYLFRKEGQNVTLSCEQNLNHDAMYWYRQDPGQGLRLIYYSQIVNDFQKGDIAEGYSVSREKKESFPLTVTSAQKNPTAFYLCASSIDRGDIQYFGAGTRLSVL.